This T cell receptor beta chain was recorded in a study of cytomegalovirus exposure and HLA in healthy donors. Whole-study findings and limits: Highly shared sequence variants in one cluster were likely a sequencing artifact. Later analysis identified several of the most significant clusters that appeared linked to common viral pathogens.

For this clone: The antigen is not known.

Amplification used 60 Vbeta primers and 13 Jbeta primers. Generated by immunoSEQ multiplex PCR, the TCRdb table keeps only in-frame clones and is missing some. The table shows 150,000 or so clones, with about 75% occurring only once. V shed 6 bases and J shed 0 bases, with 3 bases lying between them. Germline CDR1 SGHVS, CDR2 FQNEAQ. The CDR3 contains 13 residues. This sequence joins TRBV7-8 and TRBJ2-6; D gene ambiguous. The TCR sequence derives from a woman between 45 and 60 years old in good health and CMV-seropositive. The sample comprised PBMCs. Here the CDR3 reads CASRASGANVLTF. The CDR3 nucleotides are TGTGCCAGCAGAGCCTCTGGGGCCAACGTCCTGACTTTC.